Each of the 5 T cell receptor beta chains below was sequenced from the same sample in a study of cytomegalovirus exposure and HLA in healthy donors. The PCR had 60 Vbeta and 13 Jbeta primers. Libraries were prepared by immunoSEQ multiplex PCR; TCRdb keeps only in-frame clonotypes and omits some of them. The table lists 200,000 to 250,000 clones, under 80% of them singletons. Material: PBMCs. These receptors all come from a woman aged 25 to 39 in good health and CMV-seronegative.

A few counts support this clone. For the CDR3, the DNA is TGTGCCAGCAGCTTAGAGGCAGGGCGGCAGCCCCAGCATTTT. This translates into CASSLEAGRQPQHF. This chain connects TRBV7-8 to TRBJ1-5; D is perhaps TRBD1 (5 bases). The germline V gene has CDR1 SGHVS and CDR2 FQNEAQ. The V gene lost 1 base and the J gene lost 7 bases, with 11 bases spanning the gap. The CDR3 contains 14 residues.

This chain connects TRBV5-4 to TRBJ1-2, with 8 bases matching TRBD1. CDR1 and CDR2 (germline): SGHNT, YYREEE (reference sequence). The CDR3 has 16 amino acids. V lost 4 bases, J lost 0 bases, and 8 bases stayed unmatched. The CDR3 protein is CASSEGTGPPNYGYTF. CDR3 DNA sequence: TGTGCCAGCAGCGAGGGGACAGGACCTCCTAACTATGGCTACACCTTC.

The CDR3 loop reads CASSGTEANTEAFF. Written as DNA, the CDR3 is TGTGCCAGCAGTGGGACAGAAGCAAACACTGAAGCTTTCTTT. The chain couples TRBV2 to TRBJ1-1; the D gene is possibly TRBD1 (6 bases). V lost 4 bases to trimming and J lost 2 bases, with 11 bases between them. This CDR3 has 14 amino acids. Germline CDR1 and CDR2: SNHLY and FYNNEI.

The chain uses TRBV27 and TRBJ1-5, with a tentative D call TRBD1 (5 bases). In germline, CDR1 is MNHEY, CDR2 SMNVEV (reference sequence). The ends were cut back, 6 bases at V and 1 base at J, with 10 bases in the middle. The CDR3 runs to 14 residues. The CDR3 here is CASRARGSNQPQHF. The CDR3 DNA follows: TGTGCCAGCAGAGCTAGGGGCAGCAATCAGCCCCAGCATTTT.

This rearrangement joins TRBV6-5 to TRBJ1-5; no clear D gene. CDR1 and CDR2 from the germline V gene are MNHEY and SVGAGI. V was shortened by 4 bases and J by 7 bases, with 14 bases between the two germline ends. The CDR3 is 14 residues long. The chain's CDR3 is CASSFGPAGQPQHF. Written as DNA, the CDR3 is TGTGCCAGCAGTTTCGGACCGGCGGGACAGCCCCAGCATTTT.